The 8 T cell receptor beta chains in this list originate from one sample, sequenced in a study of T cell repertoires in cytomegalovirus infection (dated 2019 in TCRdb). Taken with the paper, the label for treatment or condition translates to: in vitro stimulation with specific CMV peptide epitopes to enrich CMV-specific T cells. For sequencing, an Illumina HiSeq 1500 was employed. TCRdb applied fastp at Q25 and MiXCR to the public reads, then kept only in-frame beta chains. Rows are combined by CDR3 protein, so each entry shows the most common genes and DNA. The sample contains about 770,000 distinct CDR3 sequences, 25% to 30% of them found a single time. The ten largest clones represent around 13% of the sample. These receptors' targets are unknown. The specimen was cultured CD8+ T cells from PBMCs, collected from culture after CMV antigen stimulation. These TCRs come from a human donor in good health (CMV status not recorded). Some clones in this sample may be carry-over from other donors' samples.

This clonotype was counted between two and nine times. The chain joins TRBV3-1 to TRBJ1-1, with D possibly being TRBD1 (5 bases). CDR3 length: 14 residues. V was shortened by 4 bases and J by 5 bases, with 14 bases between the two germline ends. CDR1 and CDR2 from the germline V gene are LGHDT and YNNKEL (reference sequence). The CDR3 region is CASSLNAGSTEAFF. The CDR3 nucleotides read TGTGCCAGCAGCCTCAACGCAGGGTCTACTGAAGCTTTCTTT.

V usage is TRBV25-1 and J usage is TRBJ1-1; D remains ambiguous. Germline V gives CDR1 MGHDK, CDR2 SYGVNS. The V gene lost 6 bases and the J gene lost 3 bases, with 8 bases spanning the gap. CDR3 length: 12 residues. As DNA, the CDR3 is TGTGCCAGCAGCAAGAGAGACACTGAAGCTTTCTTT. This codes for CASSKRDTEAFF.

The chain carries TRBV27 and TRBJ2-2, with D tentatively TRBD2 (7 bases). From germline, CDR1 is MNHEY and CDR2 SMNVEV (reference sequence). V was pared by 5 bases and J by 3 bases, with 16 bases between. This CDR3 region has 16 residues. The CDR3 DNA reads as TGTGCCAGCAGTCTCCCCGGCGGGGGCCACACCGGGGAGCTGTTTTTT. Its protein product is CASSLPGGGHTGELFF.

V is TRBV3-1 and J is TRBJ1-2; 7 positions match TRBD1. J gave up 2 bases and V 1 base, and 10 bases lay outside the gene matches. CDR1 and CDR2 (germline): LGHDT, YNNKEL (reference sequence). The CDR3 contains 17 residues. CDR3 loop: CASSQVSGGELNYGYTF. The CDR3, as DNA: TGTGCCAGCAGCCAAGTGTCAGGGGGGGAACTGAACTATGGCTACACCTTC. The entire variable domain, with the rest obtained from reference TRBV3-1 and TRBJ1-2, is as follows: DTAVSQTPKYLVTQMGNDKSIKCEQNLGHDTMYWYKQDSKKFLKIMFSYNNKELIINETVPNRFSPKSPDKAHLNLHINSLELGDSAVYFCASSQVSGGELNYGYTFGSGTRLTVV.

A few counts support this clonotype. It is likely a read error, because the conserved phenylalanine at the end of the CDR3 is missing. V gene TRBV7-2 combines with J gene TRBJ2-2; D remains ambiguous. Trimming cost V 7 bases and J 6 bases, with 6 bases left between them. This CDR3 region has 11 residues. Per the germline V gene, CDR1 is SGHTA and CDR2 is FQGNSA. CDR3 protein: CASKWAGELFL. CDR3 bases: TGTGCCAGCAAATGGGCCGGGGAGCTGTTTTTG.

In this sample, this clonotype turned up a few times. The rearrangement links TRBV10-3 to TRBJ2-5; TRBD1 or TRBD2 may be the D gene (5 bases each). This CDR3 comprises 15 residues. Per germline, CDR1 ENHRY and CDR2 SYGVKD. Trimming removed 5 bases from V and 5 bases from J, with 18 bases in between. The CDR3, as DNA: TGTGCCATCAGTCCTGAATCCTTCGAGGGGGAGACCCAGTACTTC. It specifies CAISPESFEGETQYF.

This chain joins TRBV10-3 and TRBJ2-7; a possible D gene is TRBD2 (6 bases). Germline-derived CDR1 and CDR2 are ENHRY and SYGVKD. Trimming shortened V by 4 bases and J by 0 bases, and 10 bases separated the two germline ends. This CDR3 comprises 14 residues. CDR3 in DNA: TGTGCCATCAGTGCGGCGGGAAGCTCCTACGAGCAGTACGTC. Translated, it gives CAISAAGSSYEQYV.

J is TRBJ2-7 and V is TRBV2; TRBD2 matches 8 bases. The trim removed 0 bases at V and 1 base at J, leaving 2 bases unmatched. CDR1 is SNHLY and CDR2 is FYNNEI in the germline V gene. The CDR3 runs 15 residues. The CDR3 spells CASSEALAGSYEQYF. CDR3 DNA: TGTGCCAGCAGTGAAGCCCTAGCGGGTTCCTACGAGCAGTACTTC. The variable domain in full, with the rest retrieved from reference TRBV2 and TRBJ2-7, is EPEVTQTPSHQVTQMGQEVILRCVPISNHLYFYWYRQILGQKVEFLVSFYNNEISEKSEIFDDQFSVERPDGSNFTLKIRSTKLEDSAMYFCASSEALAGSYEQYFGPGTRLTVT.